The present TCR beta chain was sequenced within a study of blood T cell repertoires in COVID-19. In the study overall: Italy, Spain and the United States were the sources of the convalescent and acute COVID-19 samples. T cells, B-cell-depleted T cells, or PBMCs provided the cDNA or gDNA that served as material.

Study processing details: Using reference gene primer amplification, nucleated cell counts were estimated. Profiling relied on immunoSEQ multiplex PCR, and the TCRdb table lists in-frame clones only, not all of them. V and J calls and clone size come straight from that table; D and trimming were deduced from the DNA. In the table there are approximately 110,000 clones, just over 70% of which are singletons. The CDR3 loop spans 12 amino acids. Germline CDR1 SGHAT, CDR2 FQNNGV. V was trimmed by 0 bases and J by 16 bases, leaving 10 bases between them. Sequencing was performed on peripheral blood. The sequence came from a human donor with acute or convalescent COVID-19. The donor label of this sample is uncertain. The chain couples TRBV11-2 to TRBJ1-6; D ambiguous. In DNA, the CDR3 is TGTGCCAGCAGCTTAGAAGCAGGCACGCTCCACTTT. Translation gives CASSLEAGTLHF. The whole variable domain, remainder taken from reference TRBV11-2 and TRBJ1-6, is EAGVAQSPRYKIIEKRQSVAFWCNPISGHATLYWYQQILGQGPKLLIQFQNNGVVDDSQLPKDRFSAERLKGVDSTLKIQPAKLEDSAVYLCASSLEAGTLHFGNGTRLTVT.